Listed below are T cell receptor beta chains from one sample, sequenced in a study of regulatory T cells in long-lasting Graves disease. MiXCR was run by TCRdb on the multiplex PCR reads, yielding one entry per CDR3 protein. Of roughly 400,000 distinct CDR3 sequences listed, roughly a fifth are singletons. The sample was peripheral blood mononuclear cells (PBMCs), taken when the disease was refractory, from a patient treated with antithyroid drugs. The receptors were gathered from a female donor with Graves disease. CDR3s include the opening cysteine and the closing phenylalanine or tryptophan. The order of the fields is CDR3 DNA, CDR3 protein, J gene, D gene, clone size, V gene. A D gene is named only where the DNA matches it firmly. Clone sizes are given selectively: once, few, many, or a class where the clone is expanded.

CDR3 DNA: TGTGCCAGCAGGCGACTGCAGCAAGAGACCCAGTACTTC
CDR3 protein: CASRRLQQETQYF
J gene: TRBJ2-5
D gene: .
clone size: .
V gene: TRBV14

CDR3 DNA: TGTGCCAGCATTCCATTACAGGGGTCACCCCTCCACTTT
CDR3 protein: CASIPLQGSPLHF
J gene: TRBJ1-6
D gene: TRBD1
clone size: many
V gene: TRBV28

CDR3 DNA: TGTGCCTGGTCTATCACGAAACAGCCCTATGGCTACACCTTC
CDR3 protein: CAWSITKQPYGYTF
J gene: TRBJ1-2
D gene: .
clone size: many
V gene: TRBV30

CDR3 DNA: TGCGCCAGCAGCAGTAGCGGGGACTCAACCTCAGGGACCCAGTACTTC
CDR3 protein: CASSSSGDSTSGTQYF
J gene: TRBJ2-5
D gene: TRBD2
clone size: .
V gene: TRBV4-1

CDR3 DNA: TGTGCCAGCAGGAGACCTGGGACTACCTACAATGAGCAGTTCTTC
CDR3 protein: CASRRPGTTYNEQFF
J gene: TRBJ2-1
D gene: TRBD2
clone size: .
V gene: TRBV28

CDR3 DNA: TGTGCCAGCAGTGGCCCCCAGACAGGGAGCAATCAGCCCCAGCATTTT
CDR3 protein: CASSGPQTGSNQPQHF
J gene: TRBJ1-5
D gene: TRBD1
clone size: many
V gene: TRBV28

CDR3 DNA: TGTGCCAGCAGACAAGGCCGGGTGAACACTGAAGCTTTCTTT
CDR3 protein: CASRQGRVNTEAFF
J gene: TRBJ1-1
D gene: .
clone size: .
V gene: TRBV6-1

CDR3 DNA: TGCGCCAGCAGCCTATTCACCGCAACTAATGAAAAACTGTTTTTT
CDR3 protein: CASSLFTATNEKLFF
J gene: TRBJ1-4
D gene: .
clone size: many
V gene: TRBV5-1

CDR3 DNA: TGTGCCAGTAGTATTGTGGGTCTGGCAGGGGGGGACACTGAAGCTTTCTTT
CDR3 protein: CASSIVGLAGGDTEAFF
J gene: TRBJ1-1
D gene: TRBD1
clone size: few
V gene: TRBV19

CDR3 DNA: TGCGCCACGTCGACAGGGGTCGGCACCGGGGAGCTGTTTTTT
CDR3 protein: CATSTGVGTGELFF
J gene: TRBJ2-2
D gene: TRBD1
clone size: many
V gene: TRBV10-3

CDR3 DNA: TGCAGTGCTAGAGAAAACAGGGTGCAGGCCTACGAGCAGTACTTC
CDR3 protein: CSARENRVQAYEQYF
J gene: TRBJ2-7
D gene: .
clone size: few
V gene: TRBV20-1

CDR3 DNA: TGTGCCAGCAGCTTATGGACAGCTACGGAGCAGTACTTC
CDR3 protein: CASSLWTATEQYF
J gene: TRBJ2-7
D gene: .
clone size: many
V gene: TRBV7-9

CDR3 DNA: TGTGCCAGCAGCTTATGGGCAACGAACACTGAAGCTTTCTTT
CDR3 protein: CASSLWATNTEAFF
J gene: TRBJ1-1
D gene: .
clone size: many
V gene: TRBV28

CDR3 DNA: TGTGCCACCAGCAGAGATGGGACCACCGGGGAGCTGTTTTTT
CDR3 protein: CATSRDGTTGELFF
J gene: TRBJ2-2
D gene: .
clone size: many
V gene: TRBV15

CDR3 DNA: TGTGCCAGCAGCTTGGGCAGGGGCCGAGAAGGGAATGAGCAGTTCTTC
CDR3 protein: CASSLGRGREGNEQFF
J gene: TRBJ2-1
D gene: .
clone size: few
V gene: TRBV7-3

CDR3 DNA: TGTGCCAGCAGTTTGTCTGGTCAGCCCCAGCGTTTT
CDR3 protein: CASSLSGQPQRF
J gene: TRBJ1-5
D gene: .
clone size: .
V gene: TRBV27

CDR3 DNA: TGTGCCAGCAGTCCCGGGACAGGGGCGATGCAAGAGACCCAGTACTTC
CDR3 protein: CASSPGTGAMQETQYF
J gene: TRBJ2-5
D gene: TRBD1
clone size: few
V gene: TRBV6-2/TRBV6-3